The rows below give T cell receptor beta chains drawn from one sample of a study of blood T cell repertoires in COVID-19. Libraries were prepared by immunoSEQ multiplex PCR; TCRdb keeps only in-frame clonotypes and omits some of them. The table has about 40,000 clones, 84% seen once. Sequenced input: peripheral blood. The receptors shown here come from a man in his forties or fifties with active or convalescent COVID-19. CDR3s include the opening cysteine and the closing phenylalanine or tryptophan. A D gene is named only where the DNA matches it firmly. Rows may omit the clone size; those that give it use once, few, many or a size class.

size | D | J | V | DNA | CDR3
few | TRBD1 | TRBJ1-1 | TRBV19 | TGTGCCAGAACATACAGGGGTAGCCGGAACACTGAAGCTTTCTTT | CARTYRGSRNTEAFF
NA | NA | TRBJ1-1 | TRBV5-1 | TGCGCCAGCAGCTCGGGGGGCGGGAACACTGAAGCTTTCTTT | CASSSGGGNTEAFF
NA | TRBD2 | TRBJ2-5 | TRBV11-2 | TGTGCCAGCAGCTCCAAGCGGGGGGGGCAAGAGACCCAGTACTTC | CASSSKRGGQETQYF
medium-sized | TRBD2 | TRBJ2-3 | TRBV19 | TGTGCCAGTAGTACCGGGACTAGCGGCACAGATACGCAGTATTTT | CASSTGTSGTDTQYF
NA | NA | TRBJ1-3 | TRBV2 | TGTGCCAGCACTCGGACAGATGGAAACACCATATATTTT | CASTRTDGNTIYF
NA | NA | TRBJ1-2 | TRBV16 | TGTGCCAGCAGCCTCAGGACATCTAACTATGGCTACACCTTC | CASSLRTSNYGYTF
few | TRBD1 | TRBJ1-2 | TRBV25-1 | TGTGCCAGCAGTAAGGGACAGGGCTATGGCTACACCTTC | CASSKGQGYGYTF
few | TRBD2 | TRBJ2-1 | TRBV7-8 | TGTGCCAGCAGCGACGGACTAGCGGAGCAGTTCTTC | CASSDGLAEQFF
few | TRBD1 | TRBJ1-5 | TRBV2 | TGTGCCAGCCTACCACGGGACAGAGATCAGCCCCAGCATTTT | CASLPRDRDQPQHF
once | NA | TRBJ2-3 | TRBV19 | TGTGCCAGTAGTATTCGTTGGGCCAAAGATACGCAGTATTTT | CASSIRWAKDTQYF
once | TRBD1 | TRBJ1-4 | TRBV10-2 | TGCGCCAGCAGTGAGTTGTGGACAGGTCCCGAAAAACTGTTTTTT | CASSELWTGPEKLFF
NA | NA | TRBJ1-5 | TRBV19 | TGTGCCAGTAGTAGGGAGGCAAACCAGCCCCAGCATTTT | CASSREANQPQHF
NA | TRBD2 | TRBJ2-5 | TRBV7-8 | TGTGCCAGCAGCTTAGCGGGGGAACTAGCGGGGTATGGGGAGACCCAGTACTTC | CASSLAGELAGYGETQYF
NA | TRBD1 | TRBJ2-1 | TRBV3-1/TRBV3-2 | TGTGCCAGCAGCCAAGATTATTTAGGGACAGGGGATGGCTACAATGAGCAGTTCTTC | CASSQDYLGTGDGYNEQFF
NA | TRBD2 | TRBJ2-2 | TRBV9 | TGTGCCAGCAGCGTAGGTGGGGGGGGCACCGGGGAGCTGTTTTTT | CASSVGGGGTGELFF
NA | NA | TRBJ1-5 | TRBV2 | TGTGCCAGCAGGGGCAGACAGTATCAGCCCCAGCATTTT | CASRGRQYQPQHF
NA | TRBD1 | TRBJ1-1 | TRBV5-1 | TGCGCCAGCAGCTTGAAGGGACAGGGGGCGCGAAACACTGAAGCTTTCTTT | CASSLKGQGARNTEAFF
NA | NA | TRBJ1-3 | TRBV5-5 | TGTGCCAGCAGCTTGGAATTCCGGGGTCCACTTTCTGGAAACACCATATATTTT | CASSLEFRGPLSGNTIYF
NA | TRBD1 | TRBJ2-3 | TRBV2 | TGTGCCAGCAAAAGAGACACCGGGACAGGGGGCGCAGATACGCAGTATTTT | CASKRDTGTGGADTQYF
NA | NA | TRBJ2-6 | TRBV5-1 | TGCGCCAGCAGCTTGGTCGCAGGTATCTCTGGGGCCAACGTCCTGACTTTC | CASSLVAGISGANVLTF
NA | NA | TRBJ2-1 | TRBV5-6 | TGTGCCAGCAGCTTATCAGGGCTAAATGAGCAGTTCTTC | CASSLSGLNEQFF
NA | TRBD1 | TRBJ1-4 | TRBV4-1 | TGCGCCAGCAGCCAACCGGACAGGGTTCGAGGTGAAAAACTGTTTTTT | CASSQPDRVRGEKLFF
NA | TRBD1 | TRBJ2-2 | TRBV6-5 | TGTGCCAGCAGTACAGGGGTGGGCACCGGGGAGCTGTTTTTT | CASSTGVGTGELFF
NA | NA | TRBJ1-4 | TRBV28 | TGTGCCAGCAGCGGGATCTCGTTGGGTGAAAAACTGTTTTTT | CASSGISLGEKLFF
NA | TRBD2 | TRBJ2-3 | TRBV7-3 | TGTGCCAGCAGCTCCGGACTAGCGGGGGGGATGACAGATACGCAGTATTTT | CASSSGLAGGMTDTQYF
NA | NA | TRBJ2-7 | TRBV19 | TGTGCCAGTAGTATAGGTGAAGGGGCGCGTTACGAGCAGTACTTC | CASSIGEGARYEQYF
NA | NA | TRBJ2-7 | TRBV24-1 | TGTGCCACCAGTGATTTCCTGACAGGGTGGGGGGCTAGGTGCGAGCAGTACTTC | CATSDFLTGWGARCEQYF
few | NA | TRBJ1-2 | TRBV7-2 | TGTGCCAGCAGCTTACGCGGATACTATGGCTACACCTTC | CASSLRGYYGYTF
NA | NA | TRBJ2-7 | TRBV21-1 | TGTGCCAGCAGCTCAGGGGAAGCGGGGAGTGACTACGAGCAGTACTTC | CASSSGEAGSDYEQYF
NA | TRBD1 | TRBJ2-1 | TRBV18 | TGTGCCAGCTCACAAGCCGGGACAGGCAATGAGCAGTTCTTC | CASSQAGTGNEQFF
NA | TRBD1 | TRBJ1-1 | TRBV27 | TGTGCCAGCAGTTTATATCCAGGGGGGTTTGAAGCTTTCTTT | CASSLYPGGFEAFF
NA | TRBD1 | TRBJ1-5 | TRBV7-9 | TGTGCCAGCAGCTTTGGACAGGGTAGCAATCAGCCCCAGCATTTT | CASSFGQGSNQPQHF
once | TRBD1 | TRBJ2-5 | TRBV7-3 | TGTGCCAGCAGCCCCAGCCGGACAGGGCTTTCAGAGACCCAGTACTTC | CASSPSRTGLSETQYF
NA | TRBD1 | TRBJ1-5 | TRBV29-1 | TGCAGCGCAAAAGGGACAGAAAGCAATCAGCCCCAGCATTTT | CSAKGTESNQPQHF
NA | TRBD1 | TRBJ1-2 | TRBV7-9 | TGTGCCGGGCAGGGGGCGACGGATGGCTACACCTTC | CAGQGATDGYTF
NA | NA | TRBJ1-6 | TRBV7-9 | TGTGCCAGCAGCCTAGGGGGAGAGAATTCACCCCTCCACTTT | CASSLGGENSPLHF
NA | TRBD1 | TRBJ2-7 | TRBV7-9 | TGTGCCAGCAGCAACGATCGGCCGGGACAGAACTACGAGCAGTACTTC | CASSNDRPGQNYEQYF
NA | TRBD2 | TRBJ2-7 | TRBV5-1 | TGCGCCAGCAGACCTCGGGATAGCGGGGCGTACGAGCAGTACTTC | CASRPRDSGAYEQYF
NA | NA | TRBJ1-3 | TRBV9 | TGTGCCAGCACAGGGGAGGGCCGTACCCTATATTTT | CASTGEGRTLYF
NA | TRBD2 | TRBJ2-3 | TRBV5-1 | TGCGCCAGCAGCTTGGATTCCCTAGCGGGGGGAGATACGCAGTATTTT | CASSLDSLAGGDTQYF
NA | TRBD1 | TRBJ1-3 | TRBV7-9 | TGTGCCAGCACCCGGGACAGGGCTGGAAACACCATATATTTT | CASTRDRAGNTIYF
NA | NA | TRBJ2-7 | TRBV5-3 | TGTGCCAGAAGCTTCAGGGGTTGCTACGAGCAGTACTTC | CARSFRGCYEQYF